These T cell receptor beta chains were read from a single sample in a study of cytomegalovirus exposure and HLA in healthy donors. The table came from immunoSEQ multiplex PCR; TCRdb's copy has only in-frame clones and leaves some out. The data hold over 150,000 clones, with roughly 80% observed a single time. The source material was PBMCs. The receptors stem from a woman aged 25 to 45 in good health and CMV-seropositive. Each CDR3 is given with its conserved first and last residue. The D gene is left open where the match is weak. Clone size is not always given. Where it is, it says once, few, many or a class for expanded clones.

j_gene | abundance | d_gene | v_gene | len | CDR3nt | CDR3aa
TRBJ1-4 | - | - | TRBV6-1 | 13 | TGTGCCAGCAGTGTACAAATAGCCGAAAAACTGTTTTTT | CASSVQIAEKLFF
TRBJ1-4 | - | - | TRBV18 | 14 | TGTGCCAGCTCAAAAGGGAGGGTCGGCGAAAAACTGTTTTTT | CASSKGRVGEKLFF
TRBJ1-1 | - | - | TRBV5-1 | 13 | TGCGCCAGCAGTCGACAGCCGGGCACTGAAGCTTTCTTT | CASSRQPGTEAFF
TRBJ2-7 | - | - | TRBV10-3 | 13 | TGTGCCACCGGAGGGGATACAGGGGCCGAGCAGTACTTC | CATGGDTGAEQYF
TRBJ1-6 | - | - | TRBV28 | 13 | TGTGCCAGCACCGGGGGAGAGGATTCACCCCTCCACTTT | CASTGGEDSPLHF
TRBJ1-2 | - | - | TRBV5-1 | 17 | TGCGCCAGCAGCTTGGAGGCCCCCGGGAAAACTAACTATGGCTACACCTTC | CASSLEAPGKTNYGYTF
TRBJ2-3 | - | - | TRBV7-6 | 12 | TGTGCCAGCAGCTTAATTCGAGATACGCAGTATTTT | CASSLIRDTQYF
TRBJ2-3 | - | - | TRBV5-1 | 14 | TGCGCCAGCAGCTTGCTAAATCTGGCAGATACGCAGTATTTT | CASSLLNLADTQYF
TRBJ2-3 | few | - | TRBV5-1 | 13 | TGCGCCAGCAGCGGACAGGAGGGAGATACGCAGTATTTT | CASSGQEGDTQYF
TRBJ2-1 | few | TRBD2 | TRBV9 | 16 | TGTGCCAGCAGCCCGCGACCGGGACTAGAAGTCGGTGAGCAGTTCTTC | CASSPRPGLEVGEQFF
TRBJ1-1 | - | - | TRBV13 | 16 | TGTGCCAGCAGCTTAGTGGGCCCCCCTCAGGGGACTGAAGCTTTCTTT | CASSLVGPPQGTEAFF
TRBJ1-6 | - | - | TRBV19 | 15 | TGTGCCAGTACCACGGAGGGGCAGGGTAATTCACCCCTCCACTTT | CASTTEGQGNSPLHF
TRBJ1-2 | - | - | TRBV5-1 | 13 | TGCGCCAGCAGCCTCGGGTCAGGGGATGGCTACACCTTC | CASSLGSGDGYTF
TRBJ2-3 | - | - | TRBV7-2 | 14 | TGTGCCAGCAGCTTCGGGGGGCCGGCAGATACGCAGTATTTT | CASSFGGPADTQYF
TRBJ2-2 | - | - | TRBV7-9 | 14 | TGTGCCAGCAGCCGCGACACATACACCGGGGAGCTGTTTTTT | CASSRDTYTGELFF
TRBJ2-3 | - | - | TRBV5-1 | 15 | TGCGCCAGCAGCTTGGACAGTGCCGGTGGGGATACGCAGTATTTT | CASSLDSAGGDTQYF
TRBJ1-6 | - | - | TRBV6-5 | 14 | TGTGCCAGCAGCCAGGGTATCTATAATTCACCCCTCCACTTT | CASSQGIYNSPLHF
TRBJ2-3 | once | - | TRBV12-5 | 14 | TGTGCTAGTGGTTGGAGGCTAAGCACAGATACGCAGTATTTT | CASGWRLSTDTQYF
TRBJ1-1 | few | - | TRBV9 | 16 | TGTGCCAGCAGCCCCTCAGGGAGGGCCAGAAACACTGAAGCTTTCTTT | CASSPSGRARNTEAFF
TRBJ2-7 | - | - | TRBV6-5 | 13 | TGTGCCAGCAGGGGGGCAGACTCCTACGAGCAGTACTTC | CASRGADSYEQYF
TRBJ2-3 | - | TRBD2 | TRBV7-2 | 17 | TGTGCCAGCAGCCCGACTGGACTAGCGGGGGGGGAATTAGGTCAGTATTTT | CASSPTGLAGGELGQYF
TRBJ1-2 | - | TRBD1 | TRBV6-5 | 12 | TGTGCCAGCAGGGGGACAGGCTATGGCTACACCTTC | CASRGTGYGYTF
TRBJ1-2 | - | - | TRBV5-1 | 16 | TGCGCCAGCAGCTTAATAATTGCGCAGGCCGGCTATGGCTACACCTTC | CASSLIIAQAGYGYTF
TRBJ2-1 | - | - | TRBV6-6 | 13 | TGTGCCAGCAGTTACGGCGGGGCTCGGGAGCAGTTCTTC | CASSYGGAREQFF
TRBJ2-7 | few | - | TRBV12-5 | 12 | TGTGCTAGTGGTTTGCCCAGGGGCGAGCAGTACTTC | CASGLPRGEQYF
TRBJ2-1 | - | - | TRBV9 | 13 | TGTGCCAGCAGCGTAGGTAGGAGCAATGAGCAGTTCTTC | CASSVGRSNEQFF
TRBJ2-5 | - | - | TRBV5-1 | 16 | TGCGCCAGCAGCTCCCCATTTGGTTCAGGTCAAGAGACCCAGTACTTC | CASSSPFGSGQETQYF
TRBJ2-7 | few | - | TRBV10-3 | 14 | TGTGCCATCAGTGAGGCTAGCGAGGACCACGAGCAGTACTTC | CAISEASEDHEQYF
TRBJ2-3 | - | TRBD2 | TRBV15 | 18 | TGTGCCACCAGCAAGCGACAGGAAGCGGGGGGGGGCACAGATACGCAGTATTTT | CATSKRQEAGGGTDTQYF
TRBJ2-1 | few | TRBD2 | TRBV13 | 18 | TGTGCCAGCAGCTTGGGGACTAGCGGGGGGGCTGAAGACAATGAGCAGTTCTTC | CASSLGTSGGAEDNEQFF
TRBJ1-3 | - | - | TRBV30 | 14 | TGTGCCTGGATAACTCGGGGACTTCGAAACACCATATATTTT | CAWITRGLRNTIYF
TRBJ2-3 | - | TRBD1 | TRBV2 | 13 | TGTGCCAGCAGTACAGGGGGCGCGGATACGCAGTATTTT | CASSTGGADTQYF
TRBJ1-1 | - | - | TRBV18 | 12 | TGTGCCAGCTCACCACCGGCCAGCCTAGCGTGGTTT | CASSPPASLAWF
TRBJ2-1 | - | TRBD1 | TRBV5-1 | 17 | TGCGCCAGCAGCCCCCTCCCCGGGACAGGTTTTAGGAATGAGCAGTTCTTC | CASSPLPGTGFRNEQFF
TRBJ2-5 | - | TRBD2 | TRBV4-2 | 19 | TGTGCCAGCAGCCAGTTTACCGGGACTAGCGGGGTCCCTAGGGAGACCCAGTACTTC | CASSQFTGTSGVPRETQYF
TRBJ1-5 | - | TRBD1 | TRBV18 | 13 | TGTGCCAGCTCTCAGGGGGCGAATCAGCCCCAGCATTTT | CASSQGANQPQHF
TRBJ1-6 | - | - | TRBV27 | 15 | TGTGCCAGCAGTCCTTTCACGTCTAATAATTCACCCCTCCACTTT | CASSPFTSNNSPLHF
TRBJ2-1 | - | TRBD1 | TRBV9 | 16 | TGTGCCAGCAGCGCCGTCGGACAGGGGCTTTACAATGAGCAGTTCTTC | CASSAVGQGLYNEQFF
TRBJ1-5 | - | - | TRBV4-1 | 13 | TGCGCCAGCAGCCAGGGGGCCGGGCAGCCCCAGCATTTT | CASSQGAGQPQHF